A selection of T cell receptor beta chains follows, all from one sample in a study of tumor-infiltrating lymphocytes in primary liver carcinoma. MiXCR, run by TCRdb on the multiplex PCR reads, gives a single entry per CDR3 protein. The sample lists 300,000 to 400,000 distinct CDR3 sequences, 65% occurring once. Sequenced sample: peripheral blood. The source of these receptors is a man in his forties or fifties with primary liver carcinoma and hepatitis B virus infection. Each CDR3 is given with its conserved first and last residue. A D gene is named only where the DNA matches it firmly. Clone size is shown for a subset of rows, as once, few, many or a class of expanded clone.

abundance: NA
d_gene: NA
v_gene: TRBV9
j_gene: TRBJ2-1
CDR3nt: TGTGTCAGCAGCGTAGCCGAGTACAATGAGCAGTTCTTC
CDR3aa: CVSSVAEYNEQFF

abundance: NA
d_gene: TRBD2
v_gene: TRBV10-3
j_gene: TRBJ2-4
CDR3nt: TGTGCCATCAGTGAGTCGACTAGCGGGAGTATTCAGTACTTC
CDR3aa: CAISESTSGSIQYF

abundance: few
d_gene: NA
v_gene: TRBV7-3
j_gene: TRBJ2-1
CDR3nt: TGTGCCAGCAGCTCAAACCCTGGGGGTGAGCAGTTCTTC
CDR3aa: CASSSNPGGEQFF

abundance: NA
d_gene: NA
v_gene: TRBV11-2
j_gene: TRBJ2-1
CDR3nt: TGTGCCAGCAGCTTGCTGCAGGTGTGGGGTGAGCAGTTCTTC
CDR3aa: CASSLLQVWGEQFF

abundance: NA
d_gene: NA
v_gene: TRBV28
j_gene: TRBJ2-1
CDR3nt: TGTGCCAGCAGCCCAACTTCGAACCAGGGGGGGGGCAATGAGCAGTTCTTC
CDR3aa: CASSPTSNQGGGNEQFF

abundance: NA
d_gene: NA
v_gene: TRBV7-9
j_gene: TRBJ1-1
CDR3nt: TGTGCCAGCTTGCAGATTGGGAGGAACACTGAAGCTTTCTTT
CDR3aa: CASLQIGRNTEAFF

abundance: NA
d_gene: NA
v_gene: TRBV12-3/TRBV12-4
j_gene: TRBJ1-2
CDR3nt: TGTGCCAGCAGTCGAACCGGGACGCCCTATGTCTACACCTTC
CDR3aa: CASSRTGTPYVYTF

abundance: few
d_gene: NA
v_gene: TRBV11-2
j_gene: TRBJ2-2
CDR3nt: TGTGCCAGCAGCACAGACTCGGAGACCGGGGAGCTGTTTTTT
CDR3aa: CASSTDSETGELFF

abundance: medium-sized
d_gene: NA
v_gene: TRBV11-1
j_gene: TRBJ2-1
CDR3nt: TGTGCCAGCAGCCGCCGCTCTAGCTCCTACAATGAGCAGTTCTTC
CDR3aa: CASSRRSSSYNEQFF

abundance: NA
d_gene: NA
v_gene: TRBV6-5
j_gene: TRBJ2-2
CDR3nt: TGTGCCAGCAGTTACTCGGCAGGGAACACCGGGCAGCTGTTTTTT
CDR3aa: CASSYSAGNTGQLFF

abundance: NA
d_gene: NA
v_gene: TRBV7-9
j_gene: TRBJ1-1
CDR3nt: TGTGCCAGCAGCTTTGACAGAGCTGACACTGAAGCTTTCTTT
CDR3aa: CASSFDRADTEAFF

abundance: NA
d_gene: NA
v_gene: TRBV29-1
j_gene: TRBJ2-3
CDR3nt: TGCAGCGTGGTCGGTGGTGCAGACGCGCAGTATTTT
CDR3aa: CSVVGGADAQYF

abundance: NA
d_gene: TRBD2
v_gene: TRBV12-3/TRBV12-4
j_gene: TRBJ2-3
CDR3nt: TGTGCCAGTAGTAAGACTAGCGGGAGGCCAACAGGTACGCAGTATTTT
CDR3aa: CASSKTSGRPTGTQYF

abundance: NA
d_gene: NA
v_gene: TRBV11-2
j_gene: TRBJ2-7
CDR3nt: TGTGCCTGCAGCCTATGGACAGAGCCCTCCTACGAGCAGTACTTC
CDR3aa: CACSLWTEPSYEQYF

abundance: many
d_gene: NA
v_gene: TRBV7-8
j_gene: TRBJ1-1
CDR3nt: TGTGCCAGCAGCTTAAGGAAGAACATACAAATAAACACTGAAGCTTTCTTT
CDR3aa: CASSLRKNIQINTEAFF